The 28 T cell receptor beta chains presented below share a single source sample, sequenced in a study of OX40 agonist ivuxolimab in advanced cancers. Sequencing used immunoSEQ multiplex PCR; TCRdb keeps in-frame clones, though not all of them. Of 25,000 or so clones in the sample, about 75% were seen once. The starting material was CD4+ or CD8+ T cells sorted from blood, obtained in a trial of the OX40 agonist ivuxolimab. All receptors derive from an adult with an advanced solid tumor such as melanoma, head and neck, liver or kidney cancer.

The chain recombines TRBV6-6 with TRBJ1-1; the match to TRBD1 covers 7 bases. The germline CDR1 and CDR2 sequences are MNHNY and SVGAGI (reference sequence). The CDR3 covers 13 residues. Trimming at V came to 5 bases and at J to 1 base, leaving 1 base not matched to a gene. The CDR3 coding sequence is TGTGCCAGCAGTAGGGGGCGGAACACTGAAGCTTTCTTT. Amino acids: CASSRGRNTEAFF.

This clone was observed once. The gene calls are TRBV14 and TRBJ1-1; no firm D call. Germline V lookup: CDR1 SGHDN, CDR2 FVKESK. CDR3 length: 11 residues. Trimming pared 2 bases from V and 12 bases from J, leaving 10 bases between. The CDR3 loop is CASSQSRRTFF. The CDR3 nucleotides read TGTGCCAGCAGCCAAAGCCGGCGAACTTTCTTT.

The rearrangement links TRBV7-6 to TRBJ2-7, with TRBD2 matching over 8 bases. CDR3 length equals 13 residues. V dropped 3 bases and J dropped 4; count of bases not matched to a gene: 2. Germline-derived CDR1 and CDR2 are SGHVS and FNYEAQ. This CDR3 reads CASSFSGVYEQYF. The CDR3 nucleotides are TGTGCCAGCAGCTTTAGCGGGGTTTACGAGCAGTACTTC.

The chain combines TRBV6-6 with TRBJ1-5; TRBD1 matches at 9 bases. Trimming cost V 5 bases and J 6 bases; bases outside gene matches: 8. The CDR3 loop spans 15 amino acids. Germline V gene data show CDR1 as MNHNY and CDR2 as SVGAGI (reference sequence). The DNA of the CDR3 is TGTGCCAGCAGTGACCCGGGACAGGGTTTTCAGCCCCAGCATTTT. It codes for CASSDPGQGFQPQHF.

A few counts support this clone. The chain combines TRBV28 with TRBJ2-7; TRBD1 aligns across 7 bases. CDR1 and CDR2 (germline): MDHEN, SYDVKM. With 8 bases clipped from V and 2 bases from J, the junction kept 9 bases outside the gene matches. The CDR3 loop spans 14 amino acids. CDR3 in DNA: TGTGCCAGCCAAAGGGGACAGTCACCCTACGAGCAGTACTTC. It yields the protein CASQRGQSPYEQYF.

The chain is built from TRBV19 and TRBJ2-5; 7 bases are shared with TRBD1. Germline V lookup: CDR1 LNHDA, CDR2 SQIVND (reference sequence). With V trimmed by 5 bases and J by 2 bases, 2 bases remained unmatched. This CDR3 contains 13 residues. The CDR3 region has the DNA TGTGCCAGTAGTCTACAGGGGCAAGAGACCCAGTACTTC. This translates into CASSLQGQETQYF. The whole variable domain, filled in from reference TRBV19 and TRBJ2-5, reads DGGITQSPKYLFRKEGQNVTLSCEQNLNHDAMYWYRQDPGQGLRLIYYSQIVNDFQKGDIAEGYSVSREKKESFPLTVTSAQKNPTAFYLCASSLQGQETQYFGPGTRLLVL.

V and J are TRBV29-1 and TRBJ1-5; no definite D call. Looked up from germline, CDR1 is SQVTM and CDR2 is ANQGSEA. The CDR3 length is 12 residues. Between the trimmed V and J ends, which lost 5 bases and 3 bases, there was a span of 8 bases. This CDR3 reads CSVRGSNQPQHF. The CDR3 nucleotides read TGCAGCGTTCGGGGATCCAATCAGCCCCAGCATTTT.

The V gene is TRBV30, the J gene TRBJ2-6, with D possibly TRBD2 on 5 matching bases. Trimming took off 0 bases at V and 0 bases at J, with 15 bases between the two ends. The CDR3 has 18 residues. Germline assignment: CDR1 GTSNPN and CDR2 SVGIG (reference sequence). The DNA of the CDR3 is TGTGCCTGGAGTGTACGAGGGAAGTCCAGCTCTGGGGCCAACGTCCTGACTTTC. Protein: CAWSVRGKSSSGANVLTF.

The chain joins TRBV28 to TRBJ1-2, with a weak D call TRBD1 (6 bases). V gave up 1 base and J gave up 3 bases, with 15 bases separating them. This CDR3 has 16 amino acids. The germline gives CDR1 MDHEN, CDR2 SYDVKM. CDR3 DNA sequence: TGTGCCAGCAGTTTATCAGGGGCAGGGACGTACTATGGCTACACCTTC. Amino acid sequence: CASSLSGAGTYYGYTF.

This chain uses TRBV2 with TRBJ1-1, with D uncertain. CDR3 length: 13 amino acids. The germline V and J ends were trimmed by 4 bases and 1 base, with 7 bases remaining between them. Per germline, CDR1 SNHLY and CDR2 FYNNEI. As DNA, the CDR3 is TGTGCCAGCAGTGCCGAAAAGAACACTGAAGCTTTCTTT. Protein sequence: CASSAEKNTEAFF.

The chain uses TRBV7-5 and TRBJ2-7. TRBV7-5 is annotated as a pseudogene. The CDR3 sequence is 13 residues long. The CDR3 nucleotides are TGTGCCAGAAGCGCCCGGCAGAAATACGAGCAGTACTTC. As protein: CARSARQKYEQYF.

This rearrangement joins TRBV5-8 to TRBJ2-3, with TRBD1 matching over 8 bases. The J segment lost 7 bases and the V segment lost 6 bases, leaving 19 bases of the junction unmatched. The CDR3 length is 17 residues. Germline lookup yields CDR1 SGHTS and CDR2 YDEGEE. CDR3 loop: CASTEHAGTGGTYTQYF. The CDR3 DNA sequence: TGTGCCAGCACCGAGCATGCCGGGACAGGAGGGACGTATACGCAGTATTTT.

The chain links TRBV9 to TRBJ1-1; 9 nucleotides line up with TRBD1. Per the germline V gene, CDR1 is SGDLS and CDR2 is YYNGEE. V shed 4 bases and J 6 bases; nucleotides not matched to a gene: 7. The CDR3 is 14 amino acids. The DNA of the CDR3 is TGTGCCAGCAGCCCGGGACAGGGTAGGGCTGAAGCTTTCTTT. This gives the protein CASSPGQGRAEAFF. Combining the CDR3 with reference TRBV9 and TRBJ1-1 gives the whole variable domain DSGVTQTPKHLITATGQRVTLRCSPRSGDLSVYWYQQSLDQGLQFLIQYYNGEERAKGNILERFSAQQFPDLHSELNLSSLELGDSALYFCASSPGQGRAEAFFGQGTRLTVV.

The sample holds one count of this clone. The chain has TRBV19 and TRBJ2-3, with 11 positions matching TRBD1. Trimming took 7 bases from V and 4 from J; bases not matched to a gene: 4. Germline assignment: CDR1 LNHDA and CDR2 SQIVND (reference sequence). CDR3 length equals 14 residues. Written as DNA, the CDR3 is TGTGCCAGTAAGGACAGGGGGCGATCAGATACGCAGTATTTT. It encodes CASKDRGRSDTQYF. Together with reference TRBV19 and TRBJ2-3, the CDR3 gives the full variable domain: DGGITQSPKYLFRKEGQNVTLSCEQNLNHDAMYWYRQDPGQGLRLIYYSQIVNDFQKGDIAEGYSVSREKKESFPLTVTSAQKNPTAFYLCASKDRGRSDTQYFGPGTRLTVL.

The rearrangement links TRBV6-5 to TRBJ2-3, with D unclear. The germline CDR1 and CDR2 sequences are MNHEY and SVGAGI. Trimming cost V 6 bases and J 1 base, with 8 bases left between them. The CDR3 loop spans 13 amino acids. DNA of the CDR3: TGTGCCAGCAGCCCCCTAGGCACAGATACGCAGTATTTT. As protein: CASSPLGTDTQYF.

This rearrangement joins TRBV6-1 to TRBJ2-5, with 12 nucleotides matching TRBD2. The V and J ends lost 5 bases and 7 bases, in that order; junction bases with no gene match: 8. This CDR3 is 15 amino acids long. Germline V gives CDR1 MNHNS, CDR2 SASEGT. CDR3 loop: CASSRTSGAIGTQYF. For the CDR3, the DNA is TGTGCCAGCAGTCGGACTAGCGGGGCCATTGGGACCCAGTACTTC.

This chain connects TRBV7-6 to TRBJ1-5; D is ambiguous. The CDR3 has 15 amino acids. Germline loops: CDR1 SGHVS, CDR2 FNYEAQ. V gave up 2 bases and J gave up 6 bases, with 14 bases separating them. CDR3 in amino acids: CASSLRGSLGQPQHF. The CDR3 nucleotides read TGTGCCAGCAGCTTACGAGGCTCTTTGGGTCAGCCCCAGCATTTT.

The chain is built from TRBV7-3 and TRBJ1-5; unclear D gene. The V end lost 5 bases, the J end lost 2 bases, and 10 bases lay between the germline ends. Germline V lookup: CDR1 SGHTA, CDR2 FQGTGA. The CDR3 is 14 residues long. DNA for the CDR3: TGTGCCAGCAGCCCGCAACCGGGCAATCAGCCCCAGCATTTT. Protein sequence: CASSPQPGNQPQHF.

The rearrangement links TRBV18 to TRBJ1-5; TRBD1 agrees at 7 bases. The CDR3 spans 14 residues. Per the germline V gene, CDR1 is KGHSH and CDR2 is LQKENI. The trim removed 5 bases at V and 5 bases at J, leaving 6 bases unmatched. CDR3: CASSNQGGHQPQHF. For the CDR3, the DNA is TGTGCCAGCTCAAATCAGGGGGGGCATCAGCCCCAGCATTTT. Based on the CDR3 plus reference TRBV18 and TRBJ1-5, the full variable domain is NAGVMQNPRHLVRRRGQEARLRCSPMKGHSHVYWYRQLPEEGLKFMVYLQKENIIDESGMPKERFSAEFPKEGPSILRIQQVVRGDSAAYFCASSNQGGHQPQHFGDGTRLSIL.

V and J are TRBV7-3 and TRBJ2-3, with D tentatively TRBD1 (5 bases). The CDR3 covers 14 residues. With 5 bases removed from V and 1 base from J, the gap between germline ends came to 10 bases. CDR1 is SGHTA, CDR2 FQGTGA, per germline. The CDR3, as DNA: TGTGCCAGCAGCACAGAGACAGGCACAGATACGCAGTATTTT. Translated: CASSTETGTDTQYF.

The gene calls are TRBV6-6 and TRBJ2-3; TRBD2 aligns across 12 bases. The CDR3 runs to 16 residues. The junction had 6 bases not matched to a gene; V was cut back by 8 bases and J by 0 bases. From germline, CDR1 is MNHNY and CDR2 SVGAGI (reference sequence). Written as DNA, the CDR3 is TGTGCCAGCTCTAGCGGGAGGGCCGGGAGCACAGATACGCAGTATTTT. Translating gives CASSSGRAGSTDTQYF.

J is TRBJ2-3 and V is TRBV9; 15 positions agree with TRBD2. V dropped 0 bases and J dropped 0; count of bases not matched to a gene: 8. This CDR3 has 20 residues. Germline lookup yields CDR1 SGDLS and CDR2 YYNGEE. This CDR3 reads CASSVEGGTSGRLSTDTQYF. As DNA, the CDR3 is TGTGCCAGCAGCGTAGAGGGGGGGACTAGCGGGAGGCTCAGCACAGATACGCAGTATTTT.

The genes are TRBV11-1 and TRBJ2-4; possible D gene TRBD1, 5 bases. This CDR3 has 15 amino acids. Trimming left V 4 bases short and J 0 bases short, with 10 bases between. Per germline, CDR1 SGHAT and CDR2 FQDESV (reference sequence). CDR3 amino acids: CASSSTDRAKNIQYF. CDR3 nucleotides: TGTGCCAGCAGCTCGACAGACAGAGCCAAAAACATTCAGTACTTC.

The gene calls are TRBV6-5 and TRBJ2-7; 8 positions match TRBD1. Germline V lookup: CDR1 MNHEY, CDR2 SVGAGI. With V trimmed by 5 bases and J by 3 bases, 6 bases remained unmatched. The CDR3 sequence is 14 residues long. CDR3 DNA: TGTGCCAGCAGTGAGGACAGGGAAGTCTACGAGCAGTACTTC. This gives the protein CASSEDREVYEQYF.

This chain uses TRBV30 with TRBJ2-7, with D maybe TRBD2 (6 bases). This CDR3 region has 14 residues. Trimming removed 3 bases at V and 0 bases at J, with 12 bases between. Germline lookup yields CDR1 GTSNPN and CDR2 SVGIG (reference sequence). The CDR3 reads CAWRGGLSSYEQYF. CDR3 coding DNA: TGTGCCTGGAGGGGGGGACTGAGCTCCTACGAGCAGTACTTC. Filled out from reference TRBV30 and TRBJ2-7, the complete variable domain reads SQTIHQWPATLVQPVGSPLSLECTVEGTSNPNLYWYRQAAGRGLQLLFYSVGIGQISSEVPQNLSASRPQDRQFILSSKKLLLSDSGFYLCAWRGGLSSYEQYFGPGTRLTVT.

CDR3 amino acids: CASSLVASGRAGDEQFF. As DNA, the CDR3 is TGTGCCAGCAGCTTAGTAGCTAGCGGGAGGGCCGGGGATGAGCAGTTCTTC. The gene calls are TRBV7-2 and TRBJ2-1; 12 bases map to TRBD2. CDR1 and CDR2 from the germline V gene are SGHTA and FQGNSA. V was clipped by 1 base and J by 8 bases; unmatched bases: 9. The CDR3 consists of 17 residues.

The chain links TRBV19 to TRBJ2-3, with 7 bases identical to TRBD2. Germline trimming cut 7 bases from V and 0 bases from J; bases unmatched to any gene: 4. Germline CDR1 is LNHDA and CDR2 is SQIVND (reference sequence). The CDR3 consists of 14 residues. The CDR3 protein is CASTRAGSTDTQYF. Here the CDR3 DNA reads TGTGCCAGTACCAGAGCGGGGAGCACAGATACGCAGTATTTT.

The chain recombines TRBV23-1 with TRBJ1-1; 7 nucleotides match TRBD1. TRBV23-1 is designated an ORF whose function remains uncertain. CDR3 length: 15 residues. Germline trimming cut 4 bases from V and 6 bases from J; bases unmatched to any gene: 11. CDR3 sequence: CASSRPDRECPEAFF. The CDR3 nucleotides read TGCGCCAGCAGTCGACCTGACAGGGAGTGCCCTGAAGCTTTCTTT.